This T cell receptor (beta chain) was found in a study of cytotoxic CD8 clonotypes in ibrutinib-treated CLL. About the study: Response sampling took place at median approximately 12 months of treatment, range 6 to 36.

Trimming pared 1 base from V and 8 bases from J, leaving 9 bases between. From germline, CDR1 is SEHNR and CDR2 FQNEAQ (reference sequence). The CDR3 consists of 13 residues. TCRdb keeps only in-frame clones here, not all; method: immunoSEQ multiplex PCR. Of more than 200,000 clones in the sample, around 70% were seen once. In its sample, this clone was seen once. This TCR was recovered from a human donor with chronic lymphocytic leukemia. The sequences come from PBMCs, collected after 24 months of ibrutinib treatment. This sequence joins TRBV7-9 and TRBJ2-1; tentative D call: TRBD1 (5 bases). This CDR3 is CASSLDRGYEQFF. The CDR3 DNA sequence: TGTGCCAGCAGCTTAGATAGGGGTTATGAGCAGTTCTTC.